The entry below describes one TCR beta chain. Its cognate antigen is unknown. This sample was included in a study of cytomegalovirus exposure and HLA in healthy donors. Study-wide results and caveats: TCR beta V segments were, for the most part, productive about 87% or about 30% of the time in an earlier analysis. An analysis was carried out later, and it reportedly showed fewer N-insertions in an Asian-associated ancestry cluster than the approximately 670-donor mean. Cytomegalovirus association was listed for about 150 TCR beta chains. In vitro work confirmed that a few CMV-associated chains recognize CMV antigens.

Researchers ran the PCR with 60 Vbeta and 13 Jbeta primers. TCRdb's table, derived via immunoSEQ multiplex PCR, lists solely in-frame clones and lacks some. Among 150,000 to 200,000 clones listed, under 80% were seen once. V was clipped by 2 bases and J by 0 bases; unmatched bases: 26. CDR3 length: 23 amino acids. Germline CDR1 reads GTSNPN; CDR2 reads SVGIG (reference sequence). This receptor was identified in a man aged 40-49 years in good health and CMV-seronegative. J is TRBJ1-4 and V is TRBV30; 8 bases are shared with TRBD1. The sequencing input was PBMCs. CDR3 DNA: TGTGCCTGGAGTAGGTGGGACGGGACAGGATCCGCGGGGTCCCCTACAACTAATGAAAAACTGTTTTTT. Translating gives CAWSRWDGTGSAGSPTTNEKLFF. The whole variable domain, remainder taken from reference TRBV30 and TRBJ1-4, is SQTIHQWPATLVQPVGSPLSLECTVEGTSNPNLYWYRQAAGRGLQLLFYSVGIGQISSEVPQNLSASRPQDRQFILSSKKLLLSDSGFYLCAWSRWDGTGSAGSPTTNEKLFFGSGTQLSVL.